The sequence of this TCR beta chain was determined in a study of PD-L1 blockade in urothelial cancer. J gave up 3 bases and V 5 bases, and 4 bases lay outside the gene matches. CDR1 is MNHEY and CDR2 is SVGAGI in the germline V gene. There are 15 residues in the CDR3. Each PCR contained spiked-in synthetic TCR analog templates. Clones were read by immunoSEQ multiplex PCR, and TCRdb kept only the in-frame ones, dropping some. Among tens of thousands of clones, 91% were seen once, and the ten largest hold under 8.5%. Time point reported: peripheral blood 6 weeks after treatment start. Sample contribution per patient ranged from 1 to 8, covering pretreatment and on-treatment. This clone occurred once. The antigen is undetermined. General study findings and limits: Better progression-free and overall survival followed lower pretreatment blood clonality. Expansion of tumor-associated blood clones at 3 weeks was greater in durable-benefit patients.

This TCR was recovered from a man aged 65 to 85 with urothelial cancer. Sequencing was performed on PBMCs, taken around atezolizumab (anti-PD-L1) treatment. The chain joins TRBV6-5 to TRBJ2-7; 13 bases match TRBD2. CDR3 DNA: TGTGCCAGCAGTCCTACTAGCGGGAGGGTCTACGAGCAGTACTTC. Translated, it gives CASSPTSGRVYEQYF.